This TCR beta chain was captured in a study of T cells after posttransplantation cyclophosphamide. Comment on this clone: What it recognizes is unknown.

Broader study findings: Recipient CMV seropositivity and CMV reactivation strongly tracked TRB clonality.

Germline lookup yields CDR1 SGHAT and CDR2 FQDESV (reference sequence). The CDR3 has 13 residues. Sequenced by immunoSEQ multiplex PCR; TCRdb stores in-frame clones only, minus some. Sampling found more than 30,000 clones, none seen once. Sequencing was performed on PBMCs. This clonotype originated in a girl aged 5 to 17 in good health, CMV-negative, and a related stem cell transplant donor. This chain links TRBV11-1 with TRBJ2-5, with D possibly being TRBD1 (6 bases). The J call may not be correct, given that the DNA end is closer to TRBJ2-7. CDR3 residues: CASSRDRTYEQYF. CDR3 coding DNA: TGTGCCAGCAGCCGAGACAGGACCTACGAGCAGTACTTC.